Below are 32 T cell receptor beta chains sequenced from a single sample in a study of blood T cell repertoires in COVID-19. Sequencing used immunoSEQ multiplex PCR; TCRdb keeps in-frame clones, though not all of them. There are under 80,000 clones in the sample; 80% to 90% occur only once, and about 6.3% lies in the top ten. Input material: peripheral blood. The receptors derive from a man in his sixties with acute or convalescent COVID-19.

The chain combines TRBV7-9 with TRBJ1-1; D remains unclear. Looked up from germline, CDR1 is SEHNR and CDR2 is FQNEAQ (reference sequence). V was pared by 1 base and J by 1 base, with 4 bases between. CDR3 size: 13 residues. The CDR3 loop is CASSLVWNTEAFF. As DNA, the CDR3 is TGTGCCAGCAGCTTAGTCTGGAACACTGAAGCTTTCTTT.

The genes are TRBV13 and TRBJ1-4; 8 bases agree with TRBD1. Germline values: CDR1 PRHDT, CDR2 FYEKMQ (reference sequence). The V gene end was trimmed by 3 bases and the J gene end by 10 bases; junction bases not matched to a gene: 7. The CDR3 runs to 14 residues. The chain's CDR3 is CASSFGQGGVKLFF. The DNA for the CDR3 is TGTGCCAGCAGCTTCGGACAGGGAGGGGTAAAACTGTTTTTT.

V and J are TRBV7-8 and TRBJ2-1, with TRBD2 identical over 11 bases. CDR1 and CDR2 from the germline V gene are SGHVS and FQNEAQ. V trimming: 5 bases; J trimming: 8 bases; junction bases outside the gene matches: 8. CDR3 length: 15 amino acids. The CDR3 DNA follows: TGTGCCAGCAGCCCGTTAGCGGGGGGGCGGGATGAGCAGTTCTTC. It specifies CASSPLAGGRDEQFF. Drawing the rest from reference TRBV7-8 and TRBJ2-1, the complete variable domain is GAGVSQSPRYKVAKRGQDVALRCDPISGHVSLFWYQQALGQGPEFLTYFQNEAQLDKSGLPSDRFFAERPEGSVSTLKIQRTQQEDSAVYLCASSPLAGGRDEQFFGPGTRLTVL.

V is TRBV19 and J is TRBJ1-6; 8 bases align to TRBD1. Germline CDR1 and CDR2: LNHDA and SQIVND (reference sequence). The CDR3 totals 14 residues. J gave up 6 bases and V 4 bases, and 2 bases lay outside the gene matches. In DNA form, the CDR3 reads TGTGCCAGTAGTACCGGGACAGGTAATTCACCCCTCCACTTT. Its protein is CASSTGTGNSPLHF.

The chain uses TRBV6-6 and TRBJ2-5; D is possibly TRBD1 (6 bases). The V gene's germline CDR1 is MNHNY and CDR2 SVGAGI (reference sequence). V was shortened by 6 bases and J by 2 bases, with 13 bases between the two germline ends. CDR3 size: 14 residues. The CDR3 bases are TGTGCCAGCAGAGACAGGCCCGAACAAGAGACCCAGTACTTC. It specifies CASRDRPEQETQYF.

The CDR3 region has the DNA TGTGCCAGCAGCGTAGAGCAGGGATTCTATGGCTACACCTTC. Its translation: CASSVEQGFYGYTF. The V and J genes are TRBV9 and TRBJ1-2; a possible D gene is TRBD1 (5 bases). The germline V and J ends were trimmed by 0 bases and 4 bases, with 10 bases remaining between them. Germline V lookup: CDR1 SGDLS, CDR2 YYNGEE. CDR3 length equals 14 residues. The variable domain in full, with the rest retrieved from reference TRBV9 and TRBJ1-2, is DSGVTQTPKHLITATGQRVTLRCSPRSGDLSVYWYQQSLDQGLQFLIQYYNGEERAKGNILERFSAQQFPDLHSELNLSSLELGDSALYFCASSVEQGFYGYTFGSGTRLTVV.

In its sample, this clone was seen a few times. Other nucleotide sequences in the sample specify the same CDR3. The chain links TRBV6-1 to TRBJ2-5, with 8 nucleotides matching TRBD1. With 1 base clipped from V and 2 bases from J, the junction kept 0 bases outside the gene matches. The CDR3 runs to 14 residues. Germline V gene lookup returns CDR1 MNHNS and CDR2 SASEGT. The CDR3, as DNA: TGTGCCAGCAGTGAAGGGACAGGGCAAGAGACCCAGTACTTC. Its protein product is CASSEGTGQETQYF.

The chain is built from TRBV15 and TRBJ1-2, with D tentatively TRBD1 (5 bases). The CDR3 covers 14 residues. The V end lost 2 bases, the J end lost 3 bases, and 10 bases lay between the germline ends. Germline V gives CDR1 LNHNV, CDR2 YYDKDF (reference sequence). The CDR3 DNA sequence: TGTGCCACCAGCAGACCCGGGGGGGACTATGGCTACACCTTC. It encodes CATSRPGGDYGYTF.

The V call is TRBV7-9, the J call TRBJ1-3; 8 bases map to TRBD1. Germline assignment: CDR1 SEHNR and CDR2 FQNEAQ (reference sequence). With 5 bases clipped from V and 2 bases from J, the junction kept 5 bases outside the gene matches. The CDR3 consists of 15 residues. Here the CDR3 reads CASSTKQGAGNTIYF. CDR3 sequence (DNA): TGTGCCAGCAGCACAAAACAGGGGGCTGGAAACACCATATATTTT.

This sequence joins TRBV9 and TRBJ2-3; D might be TRBD1 (6 bases). This CDR3 has 16 residues. Per the germline V gene, CDR1 is SGDLS and CDR2 is YYNGEE. V lost 0 bases to trimming and J lost 4 bases, with 15 bases between them. CDR3 DNA: TGTGCCAGCAGCGTAGCTTCAGGTGGGGGCCCAGATACGCAGTATTTT. Amino acid sequence: CASSVASGGGPDTQYF. Together with reference TRBV9 and TRBJ2-3, the CDR3 gives the full variable domain: DSGVTQTPKHLITATGQRVTLRCSPRSGDLSVYWYQQSLDQGLQFLIQYYNGEERAKGNILERFSAQQFPDLHSELNLSSLELGDSALYFCASSVASGGGPDTQYFGPGTRLTVL.

The rearrangement links TRBV11-2 to TRBJ2-7; D may be TRBD2 (6 bases). Germline CDR1 and CDR2: SGHAT and FQNNGV. V gave up 3 bases and J gave up 2 bases, with 17 bases separating them. This CDR3 is 16 amino acids long. CDR3 loop: CASSFIGSRRAYEQYF. CDR3 DNA: TGTGCCAGCAGCTTTATAGGGAGTAGGAGGGCCTACGAGCAGTACTTC.

This chain uses TRBV9 with TRBJ2-5, with 7 bases identical to TRBD1. The CDR3 has 15 residues. The V gene end was trimmed by 0 bases and the J gene end by 1 base; junction bases not matched to a gene: 3. Germline assignment: CDR1 SGDLS and CDR2 YYNGEE. CDR3 DNA sequence: TGTGCCAGCAGCGTAGGGTCAGGGGGCCAAGAGACCCAGTACTTC. It is translated as CASSVGSGGQETQYF.

This clone was seen only once. The chain recombines TRBV7-2 with TRBJ2-5; no reliable D call. In germline, CDR1 is SGHTA, CDR2 FQGNSA. V lost 5 bases and J 3 bases, leaving 13 bases between the germline ends. The CDR3 consists of 14 residues. This chain's CDR3 is CASSRKSQKETQYF. CDR3 coding DNA: TGTGCCAGCAGCCGCAAAAGTCAGAAAGAGACCCAGTACTTC.

The gene calls are TRBV19 and TRBJ1-6; 7 nucleotides line up with TRBD1. The CDR3 is made up of 14 amino acids. The ends lost 7 bases at V and 5 bases at J; junction bases unmatched: 5. Germline values: CDR1 LNHDA, CDR2 SQIVND (reference sequence). The DNA of the CDR3 is TGTGCCAGTAAGCAACAGGGGAATAATTCACCCCTCCACTTT. Translated: CASKQQGNNSPLHF.

The J gene is TRBJ1-6, the V gene TRBV11-2, with 9 bases identical to TRBD1. The V segment lost 5 bases and the J segment 8 bases; nucleotides outside the gene matches: 7. Germline CDR1 reads SGHAT; CDR2 reads FQNNGV. The CDR3 contains 15 residues. DNA for the CDR3: TGTGCCAGCAGCAGAACAGGGGGCAGGGATTCACCCCTCCACTTT. Translation: CASSRTGGRDSPLHF.

This chain connects TRBV5-4 to TRBJ1-1, with TRBD1 as a possible D gene (6 bases). CDR3 length: 14 residues. Trimming took 2 bases from V and 6 from J, leaving 14 bases between them. Germline assignment: CDR1 SGHNT and CDR2 YYREEE (reference sequence). CDR3 in amino acids: CASSFRGPGAEAFF. The CDR3 nucleotides are TGTGCCAGCAGCTTCAGGGGTCCTGGAGCTGAAGCTTTCTTT.

V and J are TRBV29-1 and TRBJ1-2, with TRBD1 identical over 8 bases. CDR1 SQVTM and CDR2 ANQGSEA come from the germline V gene. The V segment lost 8 bases and the J segment 8 bases; nucleotides outside the gene matches: 13. The CDR3 is made up of 13 amino acids. CDR3 DNA: TGCAGCATACGAGATGGACAGGGATACGGCTACACCTTC. Translating gives CSIRDGQGYGYTF.

The V gene is TRBV27, the J gene TRBJ1-1; D is possibly TRBD1 (6 bases). Germline V gives CDR1 MNHEY, CDR2 SMNVEV (reference sequence). Deletions cut 5 bases from V and 0 bases from J, with 16 bases between. The CDR3 runs to 16 residues. The DNA of the CDR3 is TGTGCCAGCAGTCCCTCATACAGGGTTTTGAACACTGAAGCTTTCTTT. Protein: CASSPSYRVLNTEAFF.

The V call is TRBV30, the J call TRBJ2-1; D call uncertain. Between the trimmed V and J ends, which lost 3 bases and 10 bases, there was a span of 13 bases. The CDR3 sequence is 12 residues long. Germline assignment: CDR1 GTSNPN and CDR2 SVGIG (reference sequence). CDR3 nucleotide sequence: TGTGCCTGGAGCTCCCCTGGGCCGGAGCAGTTCTTC. Encoded protein: CAWSSPGPEQFF.

J is TRBJ2-1 and V is TRBV18; 12 bases align to TRBD2. V dropped 3 bases and J dropped 6; count of bases not matched to a gene: 6. The length of the CDR3 is 16 residues. Per germline, CDR1 KGHSH and CDR2 LQKENI. CDR3 sequence (DNA): TGTGCCAGCTCACCGGCTAGCGGGGGGGTTATCAATGAGCAGTTCTTC. The encoded protein is CASSPASGGVINEQFF.

The rearrangement links TRBV28 to TRBJ1-2; 7 bases map to TRBD1. CDR1 and CDR2 from the germline V gene are MDHEN and SYDVKM. V trimming: 10 bases; J trimming: 0 bases; junction bases outside the gene matches: 5. CDR3 size: 13 residues. CDR3 loop: CAIQTGTNYGYTF. CDR3 DNA: TGTGCCATCCAGACAGGGACTAACTATGGCTACACCTTC.

This chain joins TRBV18 and TRBJ1-1; 8 bases map to TRBD1. Germline V gene data show CDR1 as KGHSH and CDR2 as LQKENI. The CDR3 contains 15 residues. V shed 6 bases, J shed 4 bases, and the junction held 10 bases outside the gene matches. CDR3 sequence: CASSPTNRGFTEAFF. Here the CDR3 DNA reads TGTGCCAGCTCGCCAACAAACAGGGGGTTCACTGAAGCTTTCTTT.

The chain uses TRBV5-1 and TRBJ1-5; no firm D call. Trimming cost V 0 bases and J 6 bases, with 10 bases left between them. Germline V gene data show CDR1 as SGHRS and CDR2 as YFSETQ. The CDR3 sequence is 14 residues long. CDR3 bases: TGCGCCAGCAGCTTGGACGGGGTCGGTCAGCCCCAGCATTTT. This sequence encodes CASSLDGVGQPQHF.

The V gene is TRBV30, the J gene TRBJ1-4; D is undetermined. The V gene's germline CDR1 is GTSNPN and CDR2 SVGIG (reference sequence). The V end lost 3 bases, the J end lost 10 bases, and 9 bases lay between the germline ends. CDR3 length: 11 residues. This CDR3 reads CAWRQPGKLFF. CDR3 nucleotides: TGTGCCTGGAGACAACCGGGAAAACTGTTTTTT.

The chain employs TRBV18 and TRBJ2-5, with 7 bases matching TRBD1. The CDR3 is 16 residues long. With 3 bases clipped from V and 3 bases from J, the junction kept 10 bases outside the gene matches. From germline, CDR1 is KGHSH and CDR2 LQKENI. CDR3 nucleotide sequence: TGTGCCAGCTCACCCCCTCCGGACAGGAGAGAAGAGACCCAGTACTTC. Residues: CASSPPPDRREETQYF.

The rearrangement uses TRBV10-2 and TRBJ2-3; a weak D match, TRBD1 (6 bases). This CDR3 has 14 residues. Trimming stripped 5 bases from V and 2 bases from J, with 11 bases between. Looked up from germline, CDR1 is WSHSY and CDR2 is SAAADI. As DNA, the CDR3 is TGCGCCAGCAGTTCTAGGGGGATCACAGATACGCAGTATTTT. Translating gives CASSSRGITDTQYF.

In this sample, this clone turned up a few times. The chain joins TRBV5-5 to TRBJ1-2; D gene uncertain. The CDR3 contains 15 residues. V was clipped by 0 bases and J by 5 bases, with 14 bases between them. Germline V CDR1 and CDR2: SGHKS, YYEKEE (reference sequence). Here the CDR3 DNA reads TGTGCCAGCAGCTTGGAGGTCGGTCAAGCGTATGGCTACACCTTC. It yields the protein CASSLEVGQAYGYTF.

A single count supports this clone. This chain joins TRBV2 and TRBJ2-5, with 9 bases aligning to TRBD1. Germline CDR1 SNHLY, CDR2 FYNNEI. This CDR3 region has 17 residues. V dropped 1 base and J dropped 6; count of bases not matched to a gene: 12. CDR3 bases: TGTGCCAGCAGTGAAGGGTCAGGGACAGGGATTCGAAAGACCCAGTACTTC. This translates into CASSEGSGTGIRKTQYF.

V is TRBV19 and J is TRBJ1-1, with D tentatively TRBD1 (6 bases). The CDR3 has 17 residues. Germline values: CDR1 LNHDA, CDR2 SQIVND (reference sequence). V was pared by 4 bases and J by 0 bases, with 18 bases between. The CDR3 is CASSRKGGELVNTEAFF. DNA for the CDR3: TGTGCCAGTAGTAGGAAAGGGGGAGAATTGGTGAACACTGAAGCTTTCTTT.

The chain couples TRBV6-5 to TRBJ1-3, with D possibly TRBD1 on 6 matching bases. The germline V and J ends were trimmed by 11 bases and 3 bases, with 17 bases remaining between them. From germline, CDR1 is MNHEY and CDR2 SVGAGI. The CDR3 loop spans 14 amino acids. This CDR3 reads CAAWPGALGNTIYF. In DNA form, the CDR3 reads TGTGCCGCATGGCCAGGGGCGCTTGGAAACACCATATATTTT.

The rearrangement uses TRBV5-6 and TRBJ1-1; 7 bases align to TRBD1. This CDR3 has 11 residues. Germline V gene sequence: CDR1 SGHDT, CDR2 YYEEEE. The V segment lost 5 bases and the J segment 6 bases; nucleotides outside the gene matches: 1. CDR3 DNA: TGTGCCAGCAGGAGGGGGCCTGAAGCTTTCTTT. Its translation is CASRRGPEAFF.

The V gene is TRBV11-2, the J gene TRBJ1-1, with 7 nucleotides matching TRBD1. Germline V gene data show CDR1 as SGHAT and CDR2 as FQNNGV. The CDR3 length is 14 residues. With 3 bases clipped from V and 0 bases from J, the junction kept 1 base outside the gene matches. The CDR3 sequence: CASSLGQMNTEAFF. The CDR3 region has the DNA TGTGCCAGCAGCTTGGGACAGATGAACACTGAAGCTTTCTTT.